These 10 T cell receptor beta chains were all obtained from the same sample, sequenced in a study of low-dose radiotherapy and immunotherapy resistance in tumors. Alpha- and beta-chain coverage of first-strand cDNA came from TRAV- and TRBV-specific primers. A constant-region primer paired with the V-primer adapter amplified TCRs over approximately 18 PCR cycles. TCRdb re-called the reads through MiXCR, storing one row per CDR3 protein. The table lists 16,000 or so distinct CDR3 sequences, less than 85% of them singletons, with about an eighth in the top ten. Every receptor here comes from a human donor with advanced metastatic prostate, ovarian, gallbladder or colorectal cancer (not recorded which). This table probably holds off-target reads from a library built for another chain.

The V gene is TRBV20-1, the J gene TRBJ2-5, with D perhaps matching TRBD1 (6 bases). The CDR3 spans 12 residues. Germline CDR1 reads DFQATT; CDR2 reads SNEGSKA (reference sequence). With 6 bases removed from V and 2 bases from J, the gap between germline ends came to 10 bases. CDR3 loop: CSAVGGQETQYF. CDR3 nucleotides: TGCAGTGCGGTAGGGGGACAAGAGACCCAGTACTTC.

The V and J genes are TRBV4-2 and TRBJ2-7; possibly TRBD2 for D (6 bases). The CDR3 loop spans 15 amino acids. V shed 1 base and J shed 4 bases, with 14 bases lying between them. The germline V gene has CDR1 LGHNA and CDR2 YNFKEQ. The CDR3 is CASSQGTTLIYEQYF. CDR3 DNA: TGTGCCAGCAGCCAAGGGACTACCTTAATTTACGAGCAGTACTTC.

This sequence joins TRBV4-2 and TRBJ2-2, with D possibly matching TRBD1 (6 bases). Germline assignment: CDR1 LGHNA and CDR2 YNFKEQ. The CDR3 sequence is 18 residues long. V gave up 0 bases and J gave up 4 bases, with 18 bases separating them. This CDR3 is CASSQDLDFQGSTGELFF. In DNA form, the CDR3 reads TGTGCCAGCAGCCAAGATCTGGACTTTCAGGGGAGCACCGGGGAGCTGTTTTTT.

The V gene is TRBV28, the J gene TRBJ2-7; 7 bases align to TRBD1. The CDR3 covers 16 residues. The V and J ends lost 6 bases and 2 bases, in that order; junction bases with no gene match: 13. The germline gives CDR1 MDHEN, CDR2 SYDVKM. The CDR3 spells CASSLPQTGYAYEQYF. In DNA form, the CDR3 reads TGTGCCAGCAGCCTCCCCCAGACAGGGTATGCCTACGAGCAGTACTTC.

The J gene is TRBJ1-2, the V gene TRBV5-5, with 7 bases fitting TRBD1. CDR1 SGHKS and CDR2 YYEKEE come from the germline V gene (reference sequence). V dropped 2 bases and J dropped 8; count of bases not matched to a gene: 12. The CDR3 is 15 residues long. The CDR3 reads CASSLPEQGREGYTF. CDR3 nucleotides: TGTGCCAGCAGCTTACCCGAACAGGGGCGGGAGGGCTACACCTTC.

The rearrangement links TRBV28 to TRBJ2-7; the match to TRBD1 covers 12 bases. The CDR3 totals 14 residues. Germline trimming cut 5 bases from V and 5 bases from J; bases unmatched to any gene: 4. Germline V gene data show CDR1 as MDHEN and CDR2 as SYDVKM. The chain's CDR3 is CASSTGTGGDEQYF. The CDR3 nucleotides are TGTGCCAGCAGTACCGGGACAGGGGGCGACGAGCAGTACTTC.

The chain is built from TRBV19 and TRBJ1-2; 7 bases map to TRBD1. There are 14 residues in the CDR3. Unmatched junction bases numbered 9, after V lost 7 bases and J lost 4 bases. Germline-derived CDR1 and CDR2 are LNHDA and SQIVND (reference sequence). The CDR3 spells CASTPKAGGYGYTF. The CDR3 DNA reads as TGTGCCAGTACCCCAAAGGCAGGGGGCTATGGCTACACCTTC.

CDR3 amino acids: CSVDPGQGGGYGYTF. CDR3 DNA sequence: TGCAGCGTTGACCCGGGACAAGGGGGCGGCTATGGCTACACCTTC. This chain links TRBV29-1 with TRBJ1-2; 7 bases fit TRBD1. Germline trimming cut 3 bases from V and 4 bases from J; bases unmatched to any gene: 11. The CDR3 runs 15 residues. Germline V gives CDR1 SQVTM, CDR2 ANQGSEA.

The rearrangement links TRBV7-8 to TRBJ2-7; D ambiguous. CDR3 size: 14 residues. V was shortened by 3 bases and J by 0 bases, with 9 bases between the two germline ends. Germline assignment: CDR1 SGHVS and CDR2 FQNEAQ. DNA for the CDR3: TGTGCCAGCAGCTTCCTGACAAGCTCCTACGAGCAGTACTTC. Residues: CASSFLTSSYEQYF. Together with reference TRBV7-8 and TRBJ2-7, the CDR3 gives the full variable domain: GAGVSQSPRYKVAKRGQDVALRCDPISGHVSLFWYQQALGQGPEFLTYFQNEAQLDKSGLPSDRFFAERPEGSVSTLKIQRTQQEDSAVYLCASSFLTSSYEQYFGPGTRLTVT.

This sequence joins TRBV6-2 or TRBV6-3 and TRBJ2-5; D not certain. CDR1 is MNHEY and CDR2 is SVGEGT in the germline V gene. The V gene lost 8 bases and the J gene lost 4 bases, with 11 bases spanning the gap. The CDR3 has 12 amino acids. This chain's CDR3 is CASGDGRETQYF. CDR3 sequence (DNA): TGTGCCAGCGGTGATGGAAGAGAGACCCAGTACTTC.